Sequencing of this T cell receptor (beta chain) was carried out in a study of T cell repertoires in cytomegalovirus infection. For the study at large: Peptides in the study included HLA-C-restricted and HLA-B-restricted CMV epitopes. It can be stated that public TCR beta signatures indicated CMV infection as well as a matching HLA type.

The CDR3 sequence is 13 residues long. Deletions cut 1 base from V and 11 bases from J, with 11 bases between. Germline V gene sequence: CDR1 MNHNS, CDR2 SASEGT. From the reads, TCRdb called clonotypes with MiXCR, one entry per CDR3 protein. The sample consists of around 570,000 distinct CDR3 sequences, approximately 40% of them appearing once. Notes on this clonotype: Its antigen remains unknown.

The receptor comes from a human donor in good health (CMV status not recorded). Some clones in this sample may be carry-over from other donors' samples. V and J are TRBV6-1 and TRBJ1-4, with D tentatively TRBD1 (6 bases). The input for sequencing was cultured PBMCs, taken from culture after CMV antigen stimulation. The CDR3 DNA is TGTGCCAGCAGTGAAGGGGGGGGGCAGAAACTGTTTTTT. Its translation is CASSEGGGQKLFF.